The TCR beta chain described here comes from a study of breast tumors, draining lymph nodes, adjacent tissues. Study-wide results and limits: Findings are consistent with lymph node origin and intratumoral expansion of most tumor T cells. Tumors had less TCR diversity than lymph nodes, more than nontumor tissue. Luminal-like breast cancer showed significantly higher tumor–nontumor repertoire similarity than basal-like. That most tumor T cells come from lymph nodes remained unproven.

MiXCR, applied by TCRdb to the multiplex PCR reads, yields one record per CDR3 protein. Found here are about 180,000 distinct CDR3 sequences, about 30% of them singletons; the top ten hold about 3.9%. This clonotype was seen many times. What it recognizes is unknown. Breast cancer patients provided tissue from their axillary draining lymph nodes. From germline, CDR1 is MNHNS and CDR2 SASEGT. The CDR3 consists of 12 residues. V was trimmed by 3 bases and J by 5 bases, leaving 7 bases between them. The sequence derives from a female donor with breast cancer. Some clones in this sample may be carry-over from other donors' samples. Input material: axillary lymph node tissue. The chain is built from TRBV6-1 and TRBJ1-2; D remains unclear. CDR3 in amino acids: CASSEPPYGYTF. CDR3 DNA sequence: TGTGCCAGCAGTGAGCCCCCATATGGCTACACCTTC.